This T cell receptor beta chain was sequenced in a study of blood T cell repertoires in COVID-19. Study details: There were acute and convalescent COVID-19 samples, and they came from the United States, Italy and Spain.

Original data processing: Reference gene primer amplification gave estimated nucleated cell counts. Measured with immunoSEQ multiplex PCR; TCRdb has only the in-frame clones, and not every one. Clonal size and the V and J genes are those of that table, whereas D and trimming came from the DNA. The sample shows roughly 88,000 clones, around 88% of them seen only once. While infection was still active, Seattle patients were enrolled and then followed longitudinally. The CDR3 has 15 amino acids. The germline V gene encodes CDR1 PRHDT and CDR2 FYEKMQ (reference sequence). The junction had 5 bases not matched to a gene; V was cut back by 6 bases and J by 2 bases.

The sample comprised peripheral blood. The chain uses TRBV13 and TRBJ2-5; the match to TRBD2 covers 11 bases. This clonotype was obtained from a woman aged 60 to 75 with COVID-19, enrolled during active disease. The CDR3 DNA is TGTGCCAGCAGTCGACTAGCGGGGTTACAAGAGACCCAGTACTTC. This gives the protein CASSRLAGLQETQYF.